The 14 T cell receptor beta chains below come from one sample, sequenced in a study of response to subunit inactivated influenza vaccine. TCRdb reprocessed the RT-PCR reads via MiXCR and lists one record per CDR3 protein. The table lists about 540,000 distinct CDR3 sequences, under 25% of them singletons. In addition, the sample was reused for a study of T cells expressing NK-cell markers. That paper states: Researchers built TCR beta cDNA using 5'RACE template switching with UMIs.

The material sequenced was CD4+ T cells sorted from PBMCs, taken approximately 12 days after vaccination. These receptors were taken from a man aged 50-60 years who received an inactivated influenza vaccine.

This chain connects TRBV4-3 to TRBJ2-3; D uncertain. Trimming removed 0 bases at V and 0 bases at J, with 10 bases between. The germline V gene encodes CDR1 LGHNA and CDR2 YSLEER. CDR3 length equals 16 residues. CDR3 amino acids: CASSQDWSTSTDTQYF. For the CDR3, the DNA is TGCGCCAGCAGCCAAGATTGGTCCACGAGCACAGATACGCAGTATTTT.

This clonotype was observed at least ten times. V usage is TRBV7-9 and J usage is TRBJ2-3; 12 bases map to TRBD2. In germline, CDR1 is SEHNR, CDR2 FQNEAQ (reference sequence). CDR3 length: 16 residues. V was clipped by 5 bases and J by 4 bases; unmatched bases: 7. The CDR3 nucleotides are TGTGCCAGCAGCCTTGGGACTAGCGGGTTCTCAGATACGCAGTATTTT. Translating gives CASSLGTSGFSDTQYF.

This sequence joins TRBV4-2 and TRBJ2-5, with D uncertain. Trimming pared 0 bases from V and 0 bases from J, leaving 8 bases between. The CDR3 is made up of 15 amino acids. Germline V gives CDR1 LGHNA, CDR2 YNFKEQ. The CDR3 nucleotides read TGTGCCAGCAGCCAAGATTTGCGATACCAAGAGACCCAGTACTTC. It translates to CASSQDLRYQETQYF.

The rearrangement links TRBV7-9 to TRBJ2-3; 7 bases align to TRBD1. Germline V CDR1 and CDR2: SEHNR, FQNEAQ (reference sequence). J was trimmed by 5 bases and V by 1 base; bases with no gene match: 9. The CDR3 totals 16 residues. The CDR3 sequence is CASSLVTGREIDTQYF. CDR3 DNA sequence: TGTGCCAGCAGCTTAGTGACAGGGCGAGAGATAGATACGCAGTATTTT.

The chain is built from TRBV5-6 and TRBJ2-4, with TRBD1 identical over 7 bases. Losses at the gene ends were 4 bases for V and 14 bases for J; bases not matched to a gene: 9. Germline V gene data show CDR1 as SGHDT and CDR2 as YYEEEE. The CDR3 contains 12 residues. CDR3 sequence: CASSKSGTVEYF. For the CDR3, the DNA is TGTGCCAGCAGCAAGTCCGGGACAGTCGAGTACTTC.

There are a few counts of this clonotype. The V and J genes are TRBV20-1 and TRBJ2-3; D remains ambiguous. V lost 2 bases to trimming and J lost 2 bases, with 2 bases between them. The CDR3 extends over 11 amino acids. Germline values: CDR1 DFQATT, CDR2 SNEGSKA (reference sequence). CDR3 in amino acids: CSARHTDTQYF. The CDR3 DNA reads TGCAGTGCTAGACACACAGATACGCAGTATTTT.

This clonotype was seen more than once but under ten times. The V gene is TRBV7-2, the J gene TRBJ2-1; TRBD2 matches 12 bases. CDR1 and CDR2 (germline): SGHTA, FQGNSA. With V trimmed by 4 bases and J by 4 bases, 8 bases remained unmatched. The CDR3 runs 17 residues. CDR3 residues: CASSSGGGLAGYNEQFF. The CDR3 bases are TGTGCCAGCAGCTCTGGGGGGGGACTAGCGGGTTACAATGAGCAGTTCTTC.

This clonotype was found many times. The chain recombines TRBV19 with TRBJ2-1; the D gene is possibly TRBD1 (6 bases). Per the germline V gene, CDR1 is LNHDA and CDR2 is SQIVND (reference sequence). This CDR3 comprises 15 residues. Trimming cost V 0 bases and J 6 bases, with 12 bases left between them. The CDR3 spells CASSIDRRTANEQFF. In DNA, the CDR3 is TGTGCCAGTAGTATAGATCGGAGGACAGCCAATGAGCAGTTCTTC.

This clonotype was detected a few times. The rearrangement links TRBV7-9 to TRBJ2-7, with D tentatively TRBD2 (7 bases). This CDR3 has 17 amino acids. Deletions cut 5 bases from V and 7 bases from J, with 27 bases between. CDR1 and CDR2 (germline): SEHNR, FQNEAQ (reference sequence). The chain's CDR3 is CASSRAAGAGVMGEQYF. The CDR3, as DNA: TGTGCCAGCAGCCGGGCCGCAGGGGCGGGAGTAATGGGAGAGCAGTACTTC.

This clonotype has at least ten counts. CDR3 bases: TGTGCCAGCAGCCCAGGAGTTAACTCCTACGAGCAGTACTTC. It specifies CASSPGVNSYEQYF. The rearrangement links TRBV12-3 or TRBV12-4 to TRBJ2-7; D is undetermined. V lost 6 bases and J 0 bases, leaving 12 bases between the germline ends. The CDR3 consists of 14 residues.

The gene calls are TRBV9 and TRBJ1-4, with D maybe TRBD1 (5 bases). CDR3 length: 16 amino acids. CDR1 and CDR2 from the germline V gene are SGDLS and YYNGEE. V lost 3 bases to trimming and J lost 4 bases, with 16 bases between them. DNA of the CDR3: TGTGCCAGCAGCGCCTTTTTAGGGGTCGGTAATGAAAAACTGTTTTTT. This encodes CASSAFLGVGNEKLFF.

The chain is built from TRBV7-2 and TRBJ2-7, with 7 bases fitting TRBD1. Germline-derived CDR1 and CDR2 are SGHTA and FQGNSA. Trimming removed 5 bases from V and 4 bases from J; junction bases left unmatched: 5. This CDR3 has 13 amino acids. DNA of the CDR3: TGTGCCAGCAGCGAGGACAGGATTTACGAGCAGTACTTC. Protein sequence: CASSEDRIYEQYF.

This clonotype was seen a few times. The V and J genes are TRBV12-3 or TRBV12-4 and TRBJ1-2; the D gene is possibly TRBD1 (6 bases). The V gene lost 5 bases and the J gene lost 4 bases, with 17 bases spanning the gap. This CDR3 contains 15 residues. The chain's CDR3 is CASSPEGGASYGYTF. The CDR3 coding sequence is TGTGCCAGCAGTCCGGAGGGGGGGGCGAGCTATGGCTACACCTTC.

The chain couples TRBV28 to TRBJ2-5, with 10 bases that match TRBD2. The CDR3 loop spans 14 amino acids. CDR1 and CDR2 (germline): MDHEN, SYDVKM. Unmatched junction bases numbered 3, after V lost 3 bases and J lost 5 bases. The CDR3, as DNA: TGTGCCAGCAGTTTGCTAGCGGGGGTTGAGACCCAGTACTTC. Translated, it gives CASSLLAGVETQYF.